These T cell receptor beta chains were read from a single sample in a study of control samples from healthy donors and cancer patients. Clones were read by immunoSEQ multiplex PCR, and TCRdb kept only the in-frame ones, dropping some. Of over 15,000 clones listed, roughly nine tenths were seen once; the top ten hold about 29%. The material sequenced was PBMCs. Source of these receptors: a man in his 60s with head and neck cancer. Both conserved end residues are part of each CDR3. A D gene is named only where the DNA matches it firmly. Expanded clones get a size class; other rows say once, few or many, or leave the size out.

J gene: TRBJ2-5
D gene: -
V gene: TRBV9
clone size: once
CDR3 protein: CASSVRLDQETQYF
CDR3 DNA: TGTGCCAGCAGCGTAAGACTGGACCAAGAGACCCAGTACTTC

J gene: TRBJ2-7
D gene: -
V gene: TRBV18
clone size: -
CDR3 protein: CASSPRQKDYEQYF
CDR3 DNA: TGTGCCAGCTCACCAAGGCAGAAAGACTACGAGCAGTACTTC

J gene: TRBJ2-6
D gene: -
V gene: TRBV7-2
clone size: -
CDR3 protein: CASSLTGGAGANVLTF
CDR3 DNA: TGTGCCAGCAGCTTAACTGGAGGAGCTGGGGCCAACGTCCTGACTTTC

J gene: TRBJ2-3
D gene: TRBD2
V gene: TRBV9
clone size: -
CDR3 protein: CASSGGLAGTDTQYF
CDR3 DNA: TGTGCCAGCAGCGGCGGACTAGCGGGCACAGATACGCAGTATTTT

J gene: TRBJ1-4
D gene: TRBD1
V gene: TRBV19
clone size: -
CDR3 protein: CASKYGTGGEKLFF
CDR3 DNA: TGTGCCAGTAAATACGGGACAGGGGGAGAAAAACTGTTTTTT

J gene: TRBJ2-7
D gene: -
V gene: TRBV12-3/TRBV12-4
clone size: -
CDR3 protein: CASSRSSYEQYF
CDR3 DNA: TGTGCCAGCAGCCGGAGCTCCTACGAGCAGTACTTC

J gene: TRBJ1-4
D gene: -
V gene: TRBV6-5
clone size: -
CDR3 protein: CASSPGEKLFF
CDR3 DNA: TGTGCCAGCAGCCCCGGGGAAAAACTGTTTTTT

J gene: TRBJ2-1
D gene: TRBD2
V gene: TRBV7-2
clone size: -
CDR3 protein: CASSLEGRGGPNEQFF
CDR3 DNA: TGTGCCAGCAGCTTAGAAGGGCGGGGGGGCCCCAATGAGCAGTTCTTC

J gene: TRBJ1-6
D gene: TRBD1
V gene: TRBV6-5
clone size: -
CDR3 protein: CASSYSMTGAASPLHF
CDR3 DNA: TGTGCCAGCAGTTACTCAATGACAGGGGCGGCTTCACCCCTCCACTTT

J gene: TRBJ2-1
D gene: -
V gene: TRBV19
clone size: -
CDR3 protein: CASSIPGAPLYNEQFF
CDR3 DNA: TGTGCCAGTAGTATCCCAGGGGCCCCGCTGTACAATGAGCAGTTCTTC

J gene: TRBJ2-1
D gene: TRBD1
V gene: TRBV18
clone size: -
CDR3 protein: CASSPDRPRDNEQFF
CDR3 DNA: TGTGCCAGCTCACCGGACAGGCCCCGGGACAATGAGCAGTTCTTC

J gene: TRBJ2-7
D gene: TRBD2
V gene: TRBV2
clone size: -
CDR3 protein: CASTDGGGKQYF
CDR3 DNA: TGTGCCAGCACCGATGGGGGGGGGAAGCAGTACTTC

J gene: TRBJ2-7
D gene: -
V gene: TRBV3-1/TRBV3-2
clone size: -
CDR3 protein: CASSQGGTMKYF
CDR3 DNA: TGTGCCAGCAGCCAAGGTGGGACCATGAAGTACTTC

J gene: TRBJ2-2
D gene: TRBD2
V gene: TRBV2
clone size: -
CDR3 protein: CASSGRERGFTGELFF
CDR3 DNA: TGTGCCAGCAGTGGCCGGGAGCGGGGGTTCACCGGGGAGCTGTTTTTT

J gene: TRBJ1-3
D gene: -
V gene: TRBV13
clone size: once
CDR3 protein: CASSLGPRDGNTIYF
CDR3 DNA: TGTGCCAGCAGCTTAGGTCCCAGGGATGGAAACACCATATATTTT

J gene: TRBJ1-2
D gene: TRBD1
V gene: TRBV6-1
clone size: -
CDR3 protein: CASSADQGGTFYGYTF
CDR3 DNA: TGTGCCAGCAGTGCAGACCAGGGGGGCACTTTCTATGGCTACACCTTC

J gene: TRBJ1-1
D gene: -
V gene: TRBV18
clone size: -
CDR3 protein: CASSPPGRNTEAFF
CDR3 DNA: TGTGCCAGCTCACCACCCGGACGAAACACTGAAGCTTTCTTT

J gene: TRBJ1-2
D gene: -
V gene: TRBV20-1
clone size: -
CDR3 protein: CSASIGVGYTF
CDR3 DNA: TGCAGTGCTAGTATAGGGGTTGGCTACACCTTC

J gene: TRBJ1-5
D gene: -
V gene: TRBV6-5
clone size: -
CDR3 protein: CASSYSGRGRNQPQHF
CDR3 DNA: TGTGCCAGCAGTTACTCGGGCAGGGGACGTAATCAGCCCCAGCATTTT

J gene: TRBJ1-5
D gene: -
V gene: TRBV10-3
clone size: -
CDR3 protein: CAISGTGNQPQHF
CDR3 DNA: TGTGCCATCAGCGGGACGGGCAATCAGCCCCAGCATTTT

J gene: TRBJ1-6
D gene: -
V gene: TRBV3-1/TRBV3-2
clone size: -
CDR3 protein: CASSQSPYNRVEVNSPLHF
CDR3 DNA: TGTGCCAGCAGCCAGTCGCCTTATAACAGGGTTGAAGTGAATTCACCCCTCCACTTT

J gene: TRBJ2-2
D gene: -
V gene: TRBV14
clone size: -
CDR3 protein: CASSFRTTGELFF
CDR3 DNA: TGTGCCAGCAGCTTCCGGACCACCGGGGAGCTGTTTTTT

J gene: TRBJ1-6
D gene: -
V gene: TRBV5-1
clone size: -
CDR3 protein: CASSLGWVEGSPLHF
CDR3 DNA: TGCGCCAGCAGCTTGGGGTGGGTGGAAGGTTCACCCCTCCACTTT

J gene: TRBJ1-5
D gene: -
V gene: TRBV7-2
clone size: -
CDR3 protein: CASRMGQHGWVNQPQHF
CDR3 DNA: TGTGCCAGCAGGATGGGCCAGCACGGTTGGGTCAATCAGCCCCAGCATTTT

J gene: TRBJ2-5
D gene: -
V gene: TRBV11-2
clone size: -
CDR3 protein: CASNFRGTETQYF
CDR3 DNA: TGTGCCAGCAACTTCAGGGGTACAGAGACCCAGTACTTC

J gene: TRBJ2-7
D gene: TRBD1
V gene: TRBV18
clone size: -
CDR3 protein: CASSPTGQSYEQYF
CDR3 DNA: TGTGCCAGCTCACCCACGGGACAGTCCTACGAGCAGTACTTC

J gene: TRBJ2-2
D gene: TRBD1
V gene: TRBV27
clone size: few
CDR3 protein: CASPGQLHLNTGELFF
CDR3 DNA: TGTGCCAGCCCGGGACAGCTACATCTGAACACCGGGGAGCTGTTTTTT

J gene: TRBJ1-1
D gene: TRBD1
V gene: TRBV3-1/TRBV3-2
clone size: few
CDR3 protein: CASSQGQGAGEAFF
CDR3 DNA: TGTGCCAGCAGCCAAGGACAGGGGGCTGGTGAAGCTTTCTTT

J gene: TRBJ2-1
D gene: -
V gene: TRBV5-4
clone size: -
CDR3 protein: CASSFGTLTYNEQFF
CDR3 DNA: TGTGCCAGCAGTTTCGGGACATTGACCTACAATGAGCAGTTCTTC

J gene: TRBJ1-1
D gene: TRBD1
V gene: TRBV19
clone size: -
CDR3 protein: CASSMGTGGTEAFF
CDR3 DNA: TGTGCCAGTAGTATGGGGACAGGGGGCACTGAAGCTTTCTTT

J gene: TRBJ2-7
D gene: -
V gene: TRBV6-5
clone size: medium-sized
CDR3 protein: CASSSMGSPYEQYF
CDR3 DNA: TGTGCCAGCAGTTCCATGGGTTCTCCCTACGAGCAGTACTTC

J gene: TRBJ1-3
D gene: -
V gene: TRBV6-5
clone size: -
CDR3 protein: CASSRRGSGNTIYF
CDR3 DNA: TGTGCCAGCAGCCGGCGGGGGTCTGGAAACACCATATATTTT

J gene: TRBJ2-2
D gene: -
V gene: TRBV6-4
clone size: -
CDR3 protein: CATKQQPNTGELFF
CDR3 DNA: TGTGCCACCAAACAACAGCCGAACACCGGGGAGCTGTTTTTT